The 16 T cell receptor beta chains presented below share a single source sample, sequenced in a study of metastatic and nonmetastatic thyroid tumors. TCRdb reassembled clones from the PCR reads with MiXCR. The sample holds 25,000 to 35,000 clones, 3.5% to 4.5% seen once. No treatment had been given to any patient before thyroid surgery. Sequences were obtained from blood. These receptors originate from a female donor with papillary thyroid cancer or a benign thyroid nodule (not recorded which). Some clones in this sample may be carry-over from other donors' samples.

This clone is medium-sized by share. V is TRBV20-1 and J is TRBJ2-1; 11 positions agree with TRBD2. The J segment lost 1 base and the V segment lost 0 bases, leaving 2 bases of the junction unmatched. The CDR3 runs to 16 residues. The germline V gene has CDR1 DFQATT and CDR2 SNEGSKA (reference sequence). The CDR3 DNA is TGCAGTGCTAGAGATGCTAGCGGGAGGTCCTACAATGAGCAGTTCTTC. This codes for CSARDASGRSYNEQFF.

The chain links TRBV5-1 to TRBJ1-2; 7 bases line up with TRBD1. V trimming: 0 bases; J trimming: 4 bases; junction bases outside the gene matches: 6. The germline CDR1 and CDR2 sequences are SGHRS and YFSETQ. The CDR3 is 15 amino acids. CDR3 protein: CASSLDSGGLYGYTF. The CDR3 DNA reads as TGCGCCAGCAGCTTGGACTCAGGGGGGCTCTATGGCTACACCTTC.

This clone has at least ten counts. This chain connects TRBV20-1 to TRBJ1-2; D unresolved. The CDR3 is 11 amino acids. The V gene's germline CDR1 is DFQATT and CDR2 SNEGSKA (reference sequence). V was clipped by 0 bases and J by 4 bases, with 3 bases between them. CDR3 sequence reads: CSARDGYGYTF. The CDR3 bases are TGCAGTGCTAGAGACGGCTATGGCTACACCTTC.

Ten or more counts support this clone. The chain is built from TRBV10-2 and TRBJ1-1; 7 bases fit TRBD1. CDR1 and CDR2 (germline): WSHSY, SAAADI. This CDR3 region has 14 residues. V trimming: 5 bases; J trimming: 5 bases; junction bases outside the gene matches: 8. Here the CDR3 DNA reads TGCGCCAGCAGTCTTACAGGGGCGGGGACTGAAGCTTTCTTT. Its translation: CASSLTGAGTEAFF.

The gene calls are TRBV12-3 or TRBV12-4 and TRBJ2-1, with 8 positions matching TRBD2. CDR3 size: 14 residues. After removal of 5 bases from V and 4 bases from J, the junction contained 4 bases not matched to a gene. For the CDR3, the DNA is TGTGCCAGCAGTCATAGCGGGATTTACAATGAGCAGTTCTTC. Translating gives CASSHSGIYNEQFF.

This clone was counted only a few times. The chain recombines TRBV20-1 with TRBJ1-5; 11 nucleotides align to TRBD1. CDR3 length equals 15 residues. Germline CDR1 reads DFQATT; CDR2 reads SNEGSKA (reference sequence). With V trimmed by 1 base and J by 6 bases, 5 bases remained unmatched. The CDR3 DNA follows: TGCAGTGCTAGAGCCGGACAGGGGGCAGGTCAGCCCCAGCATTTT. It yields the protein CSARAGQGAGQPQHF.

V is TRBV20-1 and J is TRBJ2-7, with D perhaps matching TRBD1 (6 bases). This CDR3 region has 11 residues. Looked up from germline, CDR1 is DFQATT and CDR2 is SNEGSKA (reference sequence). The CDR3 sequence: CGVYRTVEQYF. CDR3 nucleotide sequence: TGCGGTGTTTACCGGACAGTCGAGCAGTACTTC.

This clone was recorded a few times. The chain joins TRBV5-1 to TRBJ2-5; 7 bases are a match to TRBD2. V was clipped by 0 bases and J by 1 base; unmatched bases: 6. The V gene's germline CDR1 is SGHRS and CDR2 YFSETQ. The CDR3 spans 16 residues. In DNA, the CDR3 is TGCGCCAGCAGCTTGGAGTCTAGCGGAGCCCAAGAGACCCAGTACTTC. It encodes CASSLESSGAQETQYF.

The CDR3 here is CASKEIAGATNEQFF. The CDR3 DNA sequence: TGTGCCAGCAAAGAGATAGCGGGAGCAACCAACGAGCAGTTCTTC. The rearrangement joins TRBV6-1 to TRBJ2-1; 9 bases fit TRBD2. This CDR3 spans 15 amino acids. CDR1 is MNHNS, CDR2 SASEGT, per germline. After removal of 7 bases from V and 10 bases from J, the junction contained 14 bases not matched to a gene.

In this sample, this clone is medium-sized. This rearrangement joins TRBV12-3 or TRBV12-4 to TRBJ1-4; TRBD1 matches 7 bases. With V trimmed by 5 bases and J by 7 bases, 7 bases remained unmatched. This CDR3 region has 14 residues. DNA for the CDR3: TGTGCCAGCAGTAAACAGGGGCGAGTTGAAAAACTGTTTTTT. It codes for CASSKQGRVEKLFF.

A remark on this clone: A read error may produce the germline difference seen at one junction end. This sequence joins TRBV7-6 and TRBJ2-2; TRBD1 matches 10 bases. The CDR3 is 15 residues long. Germline V gene lookup returns CDR1 SGHVS and CDR2 FNYEAQ. The CDR3 spells CASNTGQGLTGQLFF. Written as DNA, the CDR3 is TGTGCCAGCAACACGGGACAGGGGTTAACCGGGCAGCTGTTTTTT.

In its sample, this clone was seen many times. The DNA of the CDR3 is TGTGCCAGTAGTAAGCCAGGGGCCGTTACCTACGAGCAGTACTTC. Its protein is CASSKPGAVTYEQYF. The gene calls are TRBV19 and TRBJ2-7; TRBD1 might be the D (6 bases). This CDR3 is 15 amino acids long. Germline V gene sequence: CDR1 LNHDA, CDR2 SQIVND (reference sequence). V lost 4 bases and J 2 bases, leaving 15 bases between the germline ends.

This clone was seen repeatedly, ten times or more. The CDR3 sequence: CASSWDGSLYEQYF. Here the CDR3 DNA reads TGCGCCAGCAGCTGGGACGGGTCCCTCTACGAGCAGTACTTC. The chain recombines TRBV5-1 with TRBJ2-7; D assignment may be TRBD1 or TRBD2 (5 bases each). The germline V and J ends were trimmed by 3 bases and 3 bases, with 13 bases remaining between them. The CDR3 runs to 14 residues. Germline CDR1 is SGHRS and CDR2 is YFSETQ.

This clone was observed many times. This chain links TRBV29-1 with TRBJ2-1; possibly TRBD2 for D (5 bases). CDR1 is SQVTM, CDR2 ANQGSEA, per germline. V was clipped by 4 bases and J by 6 bases, with 19 bases between them. The CDR3 has 15 residues. Here the CDR3 reads CSVARRLVRTNEQFF. The CDR3 nucleotides read TGCAGCGTTGCCAGGAGGCTAGTTAGGACCAATGAGCAGTTCTTC.

This clone was picked up many times. The CDR3 sequence: CASSLAGGPGEQYF. The CDR3 DNA follows: TGTGCCAGCAGCTTAGCTGGGGGCCCGGGCGAGCAGTACTTC. This chain uses TRBV7-9 with TRBJ2-7; TRBD1 is a possible D gene (6 bases). The CDR3 spans 14 residues. The germline V and J ends were trimmed by 0 bases and 6 bases, with 12 bases remaining between them. Per germline, CDR1 SEHNR and CDR2 FQNEAQ (reference sequence).

The chain employs TRBV6-2 or TRBV6-3 and TRBJ2-2, with D maybe TRBD2 (7 bases). The CDR3 has 13 amino acids. V lost 5 bases to trimming and J lost 7 bases, with 11 bases between them. In germline, CDR1 is MNHEY, CDR2 SVGEGT. The CDR3 protein is CASSRGGGGELFF. As DNA, the CDR3 is TGTGCCAGCAGTCGAGGGGGGGGCGGGGAGCTGTTTTTT.